The 25 T cell receptor beta chains listed next were all sequenced from one sample in a study of T-cell memory formation after mild COVID-19. TCRdb ran MiXCR on the 5' RACE reads and lists one entry per CDR3 protein. Of 450,000 to 650,000 distinct CDR3 sequences listed, over 20% were seen once; the top ten hold around 12%. Sequencing was carried out using PBMCs or a T cell subset sorted from them (not recorded which). These receptors originate from an adult woman who had mild COVID-19 (a few samples of this study predate the infection). Cell type and time point are not known.

This clonotype was counted only a few times. The rearrangement links TRBV25-1 to TRBJ2-7; 8 bases align to TRBD2. The CDR3 is 15 residues long. V lost 5 bases to trimming and J lost 2 bases; unmatched junction nucleotides: 8. Germline V gene lookup returns CDR1 MGHDK and CDR2 SYGVNS. The CDR3 sequence is CASSPPGGPPYEQYF. In nucleotides, the CDR3 is TGTGCCAGCAGTCCTCCGGGGGGGCCTCCCTACGAGCAGTACTTC.

The chain combines TRBV14 with TRBJ2-7; D ambiguous. V lost 8 bases and J lost 0, with 8 bases in between. CDR1 is SGHDN and CDR2 is FVKESK in the germline V gene. The CDR3 is made up of 12 amino acids. The CDR3 is CASGPTSYEQYF. The CDR3 DNA reads as TGTGCCAGCGGGCCTACCTCCTACGAGCAGTACTTC.

This clonotype turned up a few times. This chain connects TRBV5-1 to TRBJ2-2; unclear D gene. Per germline, CDR1 SGHRS and CDR2 YFSETQ. The V end was cut by 7 bases, the J end by 0 bases, with 10 bases between. The CDR3 loop spans 14 amino acids. CDR3 sequence: CASRTDTNTGELFF. CDR3 DNA: TGCGCCAGCCGGACCGATACGAACACCGGGGAGCTGTTTTTT.

This clonotype turned up a few times. This sequence joins TRBV27 and TRBJ1-3, with D unresolved. The CDR3 is 15 amino acids. The germline gives CDR1 MNHEY, CDR2 SMNVEV (reference sequence). Trimming cost V 3 bases and J 0 bases, with 9 bases left between them. CDR3 DNA: TGTGCCAGCAGTTTTTTAGGTAACTCTGGAAACACCATATATTTT. Translation gives CASSFLGNSGNTIYF.

This clonotype was seen a few times. The CDR3 reads CATSRERGFLYEQYF. Written as DNA, the CDR3 is TGTGCCACCAGCAGAGAGAGGGGTTTTTTGTACGAGCAGTACTTC. The V gene is TRBV15, the J gene TRBJ2-7; either TRBD1 or TRBD2 may supply D (5 bases each). V was cut by 0 bases and J by 4 bases, with 13 bases left in between. The CDR3 contains 15 residues. Germline V gene sequence: CDR1 LNHNV, CDR2 YYDKDF (reference sequence).

V and J are TRBV5-1 and TRBJ2-7; TRBD2 is a possible D gene (6 bases). The CDR3 has 14 amino acids. CDR1 and CDR2 from the germline V gene are SGHRS and YFSETQ. With 0 bases removed from V and 3 bases from J, the gap between germline ends came to 10 bases. In DNA form, the CDR3 reads TGCGCCAGCAGCTTGGGGGGGGACCACTACGAGCAGTACTTC. As protein: CASSLGGDHYEQYF.

J is TRBJ2-7 and V is TRBV12-3 or TRBV12-4, with 9 bases fitting TRBD1. CDR3 length: 15 amino acids. Trimming removed 5 bases from V and 4 bases from J; junction bases left unmatched: 9. CDR3 nucleotide sequence: TGTGCCAGCAGTCAATACGGGACAGGGATGTACGAGCAGTACTTC. Encoded protein: CASSQYGTGMYEQYF.

The chain links TRBV29-1 to TRBJ2-1, with 8 bases identical to TRBD1. The V gene's germline CDR1 is SQVTM and CDR2 ANQGSEA. The CDR3 totals 19 residues. V lost 4 bases, J lost 7 bases, and 24 bases stayed unmatched. DNA for the CDR3: TGCAGCGTTGGGAAGGGATCTTTACTAGGACAGGGAGTAGAGAATGAGCAGTTCTTC. Its protein product is CSVGKGSLLGQGVENEQFF.

This rearrangement joins TRBV13 to TRBJ2-7, with 12 nucleotides matching TRBD2. Germline V CDR1 and CDR2: PRHDT, FYEKMQ (reference sequence). Germline trimming cut 5 bases from V and 6 bases from J; bases unmatched to any gene: 11. The CDR3 has 16 amino acids. The CDR3 sequence is CASSTRTSGARREQYF. As DNA, the CDR3 is TGTGCCAGCAGCACGAGGACTAGCGGGGCCAGGCGCGAGCAGTACTTC.

This clonotype was counted between two and nine times. This rearrangement joins TRBV7-2 to TRBJ2-2; D is unresolved. V was clipped by 0 bases and J by 0 bases, with 5 bases between them. CDR3 length equals 15 residues. The germline V gene encodes CDR1 SGHTA and CDR2 FQGNSA. CDR3 amino acids: CASSLATPNTGELFF. The CDR3 DNA follows: TGTGCCAGCAGCTTAGCGACACCGAACACCGGGGAGCTGTTTTTT.

This clonotype was observed a handful of times. The V gene is TRBV12-3 or TRBV12-4, the J gene TRBJ2-7; maybe TRBD1 (6 bases). CDR3 length: 14 residues. V dropped 3 bases and J dropped 5 bases, with 14 bases sitting between them. CDR3 DNA: TGTGCCAGCAGTTTTAACAGGGTTGTAGACGAGCAGTACTTC. It codes for CASSFNRVVDEQYF.

This clonotype was counted ten times or more. This rearrangement joins TRBV3-1 to TRBJ1-2; D call uncertain. Trimming removed 2 bases from V and 6 bases from J, with 10 bases in between. CDR1 LGHDT and CDR2 YNNKEL come from the germline V gene (reference sequence). The CDR3 spans 13 residues. The CDR3, as DNA: TGTGCCAGCAGCCAAACGGCAGCTAATGGCTACACCTTC. It translates to CASSQTAANGYTF.

V and J are TRBV18 and TRBJ2-7, with 7 bases lining up with TRBD2. The CDR3 loop spans 15 amino acids. V gave up 6 bases and J gave up 3 bases; unmatched junction bases: 11. CDR1 is KGHSH, CDR2 LQKENI, per germline. This chain's CDR3 is CASSRGRQRVYEQYF. In DNA form, the CDR3 reads TGTGCCAGCTCGCGGGGGAGACAGAGGGTCTACGAGCAGTACTTC.

The chain has TRBV12-3 or TRBV12-4 and TRBJ1-5; 8 bases align to TRBD1. The trim removed 6 bases at V and 5 bases at J, leaving 6 bases unmatched. This CDR3 spans 14 amino acids. The CDR3 DNA reads as TGTGCCAGCAGGACAGGGGTGGGTTATCAGCCCCAGCATTTT. Its translation: CASRTGVGYQPQHF.

V usage is TRBV18 and J usage is TRBJ2-1; 11 positions agree with TRBD1. Germline CDR1 and CDR2: KGHSH and LQKENI. The V segment lost 3 bases and the J segment 8 bases; nucleotides outside the gene matches: 6. This CDR3 contains 15 residues. The CDR3 DNA sequence: TGTGCCAGCTCACCTGGACAGGGGGCTGAACATGAGCAGTTCTTC. Translated, it gives CASSPGQGAEHEQFF.

The chain is built from TRBV20-1 and TRBJ2-3; the match to TRBD2 covers 12 bases. The CDR3 spans 15 residues. V trimming: 4 bases; J trimming: 1 base; junction bases outside the gene matches: 3. CDR1 is DFQATT and CDR2 is SNEGSKA in the germline V gene (reference sequence). The CDR3 sequence: CSAKRTSGGTDTQYF. The CDR3 bases are TGCAGTGCTAAACGGACTAGCGGGGGCACAGATACGCAGTATTTT.

The chain carries TRBV5-5 and TRBJ1-1; D remains unclear. The V end was cut by 4 bases, the J end by 8 bases, with 12 bases between. Germline CDR1 SGHKS, CDR2 YYEKEE (reference sequence). CDR3 length equals 12 residues. The CDR3 nucleotides read TGTGCCAGCAGCCCCCCGAGGAGGGAAGCTTTCTTT. Protein product: CASSPPRREAFF.

The table lists this clonotype with many counts. This chain links TRBV20-1 with TRBJ2-1, with TRBD2 matching 10 bases. Germline assignment: CDR1 DFQATT and CDR2 SNEGSKA (reference sequence). This CDR3 has 18 residues. V trimming: 6 bases; J trimming: 1 base; junction bases outside the gene matches: 15. The CDR3 loop reads CSAPVSGTSARSYNEQFF. DNA for the CDR3: TGCAGTGCCCCGGTATCTGGGACTAGCGCCCGATCCTACAATGAGCAGTTCTTC.

This chain links TRBV4-3 with TRBJ2-1; tentative D call: TRBD1 (7 bases). Between the trimmed V and J ends, which lost 5 bases and 4 bases, there was a span of 15 bases. Germline CDR1 LGHNA, CDR2 YSLEER. The CDR3 contains 15 residues. The DNA for the CDR3 is TGCGCCAGCAGCGTGGCGGCGGGACAGTACAATGAGCAGTTCTTC. Translation gives CASSVAAGQYNEQFF.

The chain joins TRBV10-3 to TRBJ2-1; 12 positions match TRBD2. Trimming took 2 bases from V and 7 from J; bases not matched to a gene: 6. The CDR3 runs 16 residues. Germline values: CDR1 ENHRY, CDR2 SYGVKD. CDR3 nucleotide sequence: TGTGCCATCAGTGAGCGGGCCGGGACTAGCGGGAATGAGCAGTTCTTC. This encodes CAISERAGTSGNEQFF.

V usage is TRBV12-3 or TRBV12-4 and J usage is TRBJ2-3; D unclear. V shed 7 bases and J shed 0 bases, with 11 bases lying between them. This CDR3 is 14 amino acids long. CDR3 region: CASNKPLSTDTQYF. The CDR3 bases are TGTGCCAGCAACAAGCCCTTAAGCACAGATACGCAGTATTTT.

This sequence joins TRBV7-9 and TRBJ1-1; tentative D call: TRBD1 (5 bases). This CDR3 has 14 amino acids. Trimming left V 5 bases short and J 5 bases short, with 15 bases between. CDR1 and CDR2 (germline): SEHNR, FQNEAQ (reference sequence). The CDR3 here is CASSRGQHLTEAFF. For the CDR3, the DNA is TGTGCCAGCAGCCGCGGACAACATCTTACTGAAGCTTTCTTT.

The chain joins TRBV25-1 to TRBJ1-2; 8 bases are shared with TRBD1. Germline values: CDR1 MGHDK, CDR2 SYGVNS. CDR3 length: 14 amino acids. Trimming cost V 2 bases and J 8 bases; bases outside gene matches: 7. The chain's CDR3 is CASSEQGALYGYTF. Written as DNA, the CDR3 is TGTGCCAGCAGTGAACAGGGGGCGCTTTACGGCTACACCTTC.

This chain links TRBV20-1 with TRBJ1-1; D gene ambiguous. The germline V gene has CDR1 DFQATT and CDR2 SNEGSKA (reference sequence). The CDR3 has 14 amino acids. V shed 6 bases and J shed 1 base, with 15 bases lying between them. For the CDR3, the DNA is TGCAGTGCCTCTCCTCCTGGGCGGAACACTGAAGCTTTCTTT. Protein: CSASPPGRNTEAFF.

V is TRBV29-1 and J is TRBJ2-3, with TRBD2 as a possible D gene (5 bases). This CDR3 region has 16 residues. V was cut by 4 bases and J by 6 bases, with 23 bases left in between. Germline values: CDR1 SQVTM, CDR2 ANQGSEA. Here the CDR3 DNA reads TGCAGCGTTGCCCTATCAGAGGGCCTCGCCTTGGATACGCAGTATTTT. Translating it yields CSVALSEGLALDTQYF.